Listed here are 29 T cell receptor beta chains from one sample, sequenced in a study of post-analysis software for immune sequencing data. General study findings and limits: Higher frequency in patients than in controls was seen for five TRBV segments, with TRBV5-6, TRBV5-1 and TRBV20-1 among them.

TCR beta cDNA libraries had unique molecular identifiers. One entry per CDR3 protein, called by TCRdb with MiXCR from the PCR reads. Among some 690,000 distinct CDR3 sequences listed, 59% were seen once. These TCRs are of unknown antigen specificity. The sample taken for sequencing was blood. These receptors all come from a girl aged 2-10 years with multiple sclerosis.

This chain uses TRBV7-2 with TRBJ1-1; no definite D call. V dropped 1 base and J dropped 1 base, with 10 bases sitting between them. Germline V gene sequence: CDR1 SGHTA, CDR2 FQGNSA. The CDR3 length is 15 residues. The CDR3 DNA sequence: TGTGCCAGCAGCTTAGGGCTGGCGCAGAACACTGAAGCTTTCTTT. Encoded protein: CASSLGLAQNTEAFF.

In nucleotides, the CDR3 is TGTGCCAGCAGTTTGAGTAACAGGGGGGCCTACAATGAGCAGTACTTC. Encoded protein: CASSLSNRGAYNEQYF. This sequence joins TRBV27 and TRBJ2-1; 8 nucleotides match TRBD1. The J call may not be correct, given that the DNA end is closer to TRBJ2-7. CDR3 size: 16 residues. Germline lookup yields CDR1 MNHEY and CDR2 SMNVEV (reference sequence).

There are a few counts of this clonotype. The chain has TRBV7-8 and TRBJ2-3, with 8 bases aligning to TRBD1. The V gene end was trimmed by 3 bases and the J gene end by 0 bases; junction bases not matched to a gene: 2. CDR1 SGHVS and CDR2 FQNEAQ come from the germline V gene. The CDR3 runs to 15 residues. The CDR3 DNA follows: TGTGCCAGCAGCTTGCGGGACAGGAGCACAGATACGCAGTATTTT. Its protein is CASSLRDRSTDTQYF.

The V call is TRBV6-2 or TRBV6-3, the J call TRBJ2-6, with a weak D call TRBD1 (6 bases). The germline V and J ends were trimmed by 6 bases and 0 bases, with 15 bases remaining between them. The CDR3 spans 17 residues. The germline gives CDR1 MNHEY, CDR2 SVGEGT. CDR3 region: CASSSVVRGSGANVLTF. For the CDR3, the DNA is TGTGCCAGCAGCAGCGTCGTCAGGGGCTCTGGGGCCAACGTCCTGACTTTC.

The CDR3 bases are TGTGCCAGCAGCGGTATCTTACAAGAGACCCAGTACTTC. Protein product: CASSGILQETQYF. The chain employs TRBV14 and TRBJ2-5; D is undetermined. The CDR3 consists of 13 residues. V was pared by 5 bases and J by 2 bases, with 9 bases between. Germline V lookup: CDR1 SGHDN, CDR2 FVKESK. The full variable domain, with the rest looked up from reference TRBV14 and TRBJ2-5, is EAGVTQFPSHSVIEKGQTVTLRCDPISGHDNLYWYRRVMGKEIKFLLHFVKESKQDESGMPNNRFLAERTGGTYSTLKVQPAELEDSGVYFCASSGILQETQYFGPGTRLLVL.

This clonotype was seen a handful of times. V gene TRBV4-1 combines with J gene TRBJ2-7; D gene ambiguous. The CDR3 is made up of 15 amino acids. CDR1 is MGHRA, CDR2 YSYEKL, per germline. V was cut by 4 bases and J by 2 bases, with 15 bases left in between. The CDR3 DNA reads TGCGCCAGCAGCCTATTAGAAGGCAGTACCTACGAGCAGTACTTC. This translates into CASSLLEGSTYEQYF.

The chain recombines TRBV5-1 with TRBJ2-3, with 14 bases identical to TRBD2. The V gene's germline CDR1 is SGHRS and CDR2 YFSETQ. CDR3 length equals 15 residues. J lost 6 bases, V lost 4 bases, and 4 bases had no gene match. CDR3 DNA sequence: TGCGCCAGCAGCGGGGGACTAGCGGGAGAGGATACGCAGTATTTT. The encoded protein is CASSGGLAGEDTQYF.

Concerning this clonotype itself: At one boundary the junction diverges from the germline segment, which might be a read error. The V and J genes are TRBV20-1 and TRBJ2-1; the D gene is possibly TRBD2 (6 bases). This CDR3 has 15 residues. Germline assignment: CDR1 DFQATT and CDR2 SNEGSKA (reference sequence). CDR3 DNA: TGCAGTGCTAGCTGGCCGGGAGTCATCTACCATGAGCAGTTCTTC. It codes for CSASWPGVIYHEQFF.

The V call is TRBV9, the J call TRBJ2-3; D possibly corresponds to TRBD2 (6 bases). This CDR3 has 17 amino acids. Germline assignment: CDR1 SGDLS and CDR2 YYNGEE. V shed 4 bases and J shed 2 bases, with 20 bases lying between them. DNA of the CDR3: TGTGCCAGCAGCAATGAACCGGGACTTAGCCACACAGATACGCAGTATTTT. It specifies CASSNEPGLSHTDTQYF.

The genes are TRBV29-1 and TRBJ2-3; D is possibly TRBD2 (5 bases). The ends were cut back, 7 bases at V and 1 base at J, with 12 bases in the middle. The germline V gene has CDR1 SQVTM and CDR2 ANQGSEA. The CDR3 is made up of 13 amino acids. CDR3 nucleotide sequence: TGCAGCGGCAGGAGGTCTGGCACAGATACGCAGTATTTT. Encoded protein: CSGRRSGTDTQYF.

This chain links TRBV20-1 with TRBJ2-1, with TRBD2 matching over 8 bases. Trimming took 7 bases from V and 2 from J; bases not matched to a gene: 10. The CDR3 covers 15 residues. Germline lookup yields CDR1 DFQATT and CDR2 SNEGSKA (reference sequence). CDR3 nucleotide sequence: TGCAGTGGGGTTGTGGGACTAGGGGCCTACAATGAGCAGTTCTTC. Its translation: CSGVVGLGAYNEQFF.

This chain joins TRBV3-1 and TRBJ2-4; 11 bases line up with TRBD1. The DNA end is more similar to TRBJ2-7, so the J call may be wrong. The CDR3 is made up of 16 amino acids. Per germline, CDR1 LGHDT and CDR2 YNNKEL (reference sequence). CDR3 nucleotides: TGTGCCAGCAGCCAAATGGACAGGGGGCGCTGCGACGAGCAGTACTTC. Translation gives CASSQMDRGRCDEQYF.

The table lists this clonotype with a few counts. The chain couples TRBV7-2 to TRBJ2-7, with 11 nucleotides matching TRBD1. The J call may be incorrect, as the DNA end agrees better with TRBJ2-5. CDR3 length: 14 residues. Germline CDR1 SGHTA, CDR2 FQGNSA. CDR3 in amino acids: CASSFGTGGKTQYF. The CDR3 DNA is TGTGCCAGCAGCTTCGGGACAGGGGGGAAGACCCAGTACTTC.

This clonotype has a single count. The V call is TRBV7-2, the J call TRBJ2-3; 9 bases map to TRBD1. Germline loops: CDR1 SGHTA, CDR2 FQGNSA. Germline trimming cut 8 bases from V and 5 bases from J; bases unmatched to any gene: 5. The CDR3 extends over 13 amino acids. This CDR3 is CASPGQGVDTQYF. For the CDR3, the DNA is TGTGCCAGCCCGGGACAGGGTGTAGATACGCAGTATTTT. Based on the CDR3 plus reference TRBV7-2 and TRBJ2-3, the full variable domain is GAGVSQSPSNKVTEKGKDVELRCDPISGHTALYWYRQSLGQGLEFLIYFQGNSAPDKSGLPSDRFSAERTGGSVSTLTIQRTQQEDSAVYLCASPGQGVDTQYFGPGTRLTVL.

V usage is TRBV20-1 and J usage is TRBJ2-5; D ambiguous. Trimming stripped 2 bases from V and 7 bases from J, with 11 bases between. CDR3 length: 12 amino acids. Looked up from germline, CDR1 is DFQATT and CDR2 is SNEGSKA (reference sequence). CDR3 residues: CSARSRASTQYF. The CDR3 DNA follows: TGCAGTGCTAGATCTAGGGCCTCGACCCAGTACTTC.

V and J are TRBV19 and TRBJ2-1; 8 bases are a match to TRBD2. After removal of 3 bases from V and 9 bases from J, the junction contained 7 bases not matched to a gene. Germline V gene lookup returns CDR1 LNHDA and CDR2 SQIVND (reference sequence). CDR3 length equals 14 residues. The CDR3 region is CASSMASGSGEQFF. CDR3 nucleotides: TGTGCCAGTAGTATGGCTAGCGGGTCGGGTGAGCAGTTCTTC.

This clonotype was seen only a few times. CDR3 loop: CASSHRLAEQYF. CDR3 DNA: TGTGCCAGCAGCCATCGACTAGCGGAGCAGTACTTC. The chain uses TRBV7-2 and TRBJ2-5, with TRBD2 identical over 9 bases. The CDR3 is 12 residues long. Trimming cost V 5 bases and J 11 bases; bases outside gene matches: 6. Germline V gene lookup returns CDR1 SGHTA and CDR2 FQGNSA. Drawing the rest from reference TRBV7-2 and TRBJ2-5, the complete variable domain is GAGVSQSPSNKVTEKGKDVELRCDPISGHTALYWYRQSLGQGLEFLIYFQGNSAPDKSGLPSDRFSAERTGGSVSTLTIQRTQQEDSAVYLCASSHRLAEQYFGPGTRLLVL.

V is TRBV4-2 and J is TRBJ2-3, with D perhaps given as TRBD1 or TRBD2 (7 bases each). The germline gives CDR1 LGHNA, CDR2 YNFKEQ. CDR3 length equals 16 residues. V lost 3 bases and J 15 bases, leaving 28 bases between the germline ends. For the CDR3, the DNA is TGTGCCAGCAGCCAGAGGGGGCAAGGCGGGGGAGGTTATCTATATTTT. This gives the protein CASSQRGQGGGGYLYF.

This clonotype was counted a few times. The V call is TRBV6-5, the J call TRBJ2-1; 7 nucleotides align to TRBD1. The germline V gene encodes CDR1 MNHEY and CDR2 SVGAGI. After removal of 7 bases from V and 7 bases from J, the junction contained 7 bases not matched to a gene. The CDR3 length is 13 residues. The CDR3: CASTEGAWNEQFF. The CDR3 DNA reads TGTGCCAGCACCGAGGGGGCTTGGAATGAGCAGTTCTTC.

The sample holds a few counts of this clonotype. One end of the junction fails to match germline, which may point to a read error. The chain carries TRBV2 and TRBJ2-2, with D maybe TRBD1 (5 bases). CDR3 length: 13 residues. The germline CDR1 and CDR2 sequences are SNHLY and FYNNEI. The CDR3 DNA follows: TGTGCCAGCCAACAGGAGAACACTGGGGAGCTGTTTTTT. Translating it yields CASQQENTGELFF.

This clonotype was detected a few times. This chain connects TRBV10-3 to TRBJ2-7; D gene uncertain. V was shortened by 4 bases and J by 3 bases, with 7 bases between the two germline ends. The CDR3 covers 12 residues. Per the germline V gene, CDR1 is ENHRY and CDR2 is SYGVKD. CDR3 nucleotides: TGTGCCATCAGTGCCGACCGCTACGAGCAGTACTTC. Its translation is CAISADRYEQYF.

This clonotype has just a few counts. V usage is TRBV27 and J usage is TRBJ2-4, with 7 bases fitting TRBD2. The better agreement between TRBJ2-7 and the DNA end casts doubt on the J call. CDR3 length equals 11 residues. Germline values: CDR1 MNHEY, CDR2 SMNVEV (reference sequence). The CDR3 loop is CAIWGGGEQYF. CDR3 bases: TGTGCCATTTGGGGCGGGGGCGAGCAGTACTTC.

The rearrangement uses TRBV12-3 or TRBV12-4 and TRBJ1-5; TRBD1 aligns across 7 bases. The CDR3 runs 13 residues. Germline trimming cut 3 bases from V and 6 bases from J; bases unmatched to any gene: 2. The CDR3 loop is CASSLRGLQPQHF. The CDR3 nucleotides read TGTGCCAGCAGTTTGAGGGGGCTTCAGCCCCAGCATTTT.

V usage is TRBV7-9 and J usage is TRBJ2-2; D not certain. CDR3 length equals 14 residues. V was cut by 1 base and J by 1 base, with 4 bases left in between. From germline, CDR1 is SEHNR and CDR2 FQNEAQ (reference sequence). The CDR3: CASSLEMNTGELFF. CDR3 sequence (DNA): TGTGCCAGCAGCTTAGAGATGAACACCGGGGAGCTGTTTTTT.

V and J are TRBV6-6 and TRBJ1-1; D might be TRBD1 (5 bases). The CDR3 runs to 15 residues. Germline V lookup: CDR1 MNHNY, CDR2 SVGAGI (reference sequence). V gave up 6 bases and J gave up 1 base, with 15 bases separating them. The CDR3 coding sequence is TGTGCCAGCAGCGTTATGGGGCATACGAACACTGAAGCTTTCTTT. This sequence encodes CASSVMGHTNTEAFF.

The V gene is TRBV20-1, the J gene TRBJ2-1, with TRBD2 matching over 13 bases. J gave up 7 bases and V 6 bases, and 9 bases lay outside the gene matches. The CDR3 is made up of 15 amino acids. CDR1 and CDR2 from the germline V gene are DFQATT and SNEGSKA (reference sequence). Here the CDR3 DNA reads TGCAGTGCGCCGGAACTAGCGGGAGGGTATAATGAGCAGTTCTTC. Encoded protein: CSAPELAGGYNEQFF.

In its sample, this clonotype was seen a few times. The chain employs TRBV20-1 and TRBJ2-1; D is possibly TRBD1 (5 bases). The germline CDR1 and CDR2 sequences are DFQATT and SNEGSKA (reference sequence). The CDR3 sequence is 13 residues long. V shed 5 bases and J shed 10 bases, with 18 bases lying between them. Here the CDR3 DNA reads TGCAGTGCTCTGGCCGGACAACTCGAAGAGCAGTTCTTC. Translation gives CSALAGQLEEQFF.

This chain connects TRBV10-3 to TRBJ2-5, with TRBD2 as a possible D gene (6 bases). The J call may be in error: the DNA end matches TRBJ2-7 better. Germline V gives CDR1 ENHRY, CDR2 SYGVKD. The CDR3 spans 13 residues. CDR3 sequence: CAISTGLNYEQYF. In nucleotides, the CDR3 is TGTGCCATCAGCACGGGACTCAACTACGAGCAGTACTTC.

The chain is built from TRBV12-3 or TRBV12-4 and TRBJ2-7; 12 bases map to TRBD2. V lost 6 bases and J lost 4; bases outside the gene matches: 7. The CDR3 spans 15 residues. The CDR3 loop reads CASSLKLAGGYEQYF. The CDR3, as DNA: TGTGCCAGCAGCCTCAAACTAGCGGGAGGTTACGAGCAGTACTTC.